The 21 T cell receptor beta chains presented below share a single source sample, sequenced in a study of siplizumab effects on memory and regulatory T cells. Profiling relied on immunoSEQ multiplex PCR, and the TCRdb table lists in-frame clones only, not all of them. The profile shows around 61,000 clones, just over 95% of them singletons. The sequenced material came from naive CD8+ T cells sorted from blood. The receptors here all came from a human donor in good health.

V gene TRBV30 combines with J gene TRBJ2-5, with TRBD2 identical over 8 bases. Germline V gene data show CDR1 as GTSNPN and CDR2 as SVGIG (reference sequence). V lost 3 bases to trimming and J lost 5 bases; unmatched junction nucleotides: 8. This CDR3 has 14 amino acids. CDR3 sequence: CAWRTGLGHETQYF. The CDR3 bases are TGTGCCTGGAGGACGGGACTAGGTCATGAGACCCAGTACTTC.

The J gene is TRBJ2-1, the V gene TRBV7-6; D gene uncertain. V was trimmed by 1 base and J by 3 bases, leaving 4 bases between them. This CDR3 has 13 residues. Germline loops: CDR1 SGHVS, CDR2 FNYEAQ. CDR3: CASSLGFYNEQFF. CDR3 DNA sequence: TGTGCCAGCAGCTTAGGCTTCTACAATGAGCAGTTCTTC.

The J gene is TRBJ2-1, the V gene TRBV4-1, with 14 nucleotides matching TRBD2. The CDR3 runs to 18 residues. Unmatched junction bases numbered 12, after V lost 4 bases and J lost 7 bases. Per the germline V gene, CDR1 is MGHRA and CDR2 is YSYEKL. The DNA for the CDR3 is TGCGCCAGCAGCCTGGCCTCGGGACTAGCGGGAGAGGGAAATGAGCAGTTCTTC. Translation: CASSLASGLAGEGNEQFF.

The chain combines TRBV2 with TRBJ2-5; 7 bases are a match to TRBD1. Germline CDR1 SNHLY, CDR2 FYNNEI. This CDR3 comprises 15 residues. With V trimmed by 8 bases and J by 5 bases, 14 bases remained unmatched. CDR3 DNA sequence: TGTGCCAGCTCACCCAGGACAGGCTTTCGGGAGACCCAGTACTTC. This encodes CASSPRTGFRETQYF.

CDR3 sequence: CASRLSPGGTDTQYF. CDR3 sequence (DNA): TGTGCCAGCCGGCTCTCACCCGGCGGAACAGATACGCAGTATTTT. V and J are TRBV6-1 and TRBJ2-3; D is ambiguous. The length of the CDR3 is 15 residues. CDR1 is MNHNS, CDR2 SASEGT, per germline. Trimming cost V 8 bases and J 3 bases, with 18 bases left between them.

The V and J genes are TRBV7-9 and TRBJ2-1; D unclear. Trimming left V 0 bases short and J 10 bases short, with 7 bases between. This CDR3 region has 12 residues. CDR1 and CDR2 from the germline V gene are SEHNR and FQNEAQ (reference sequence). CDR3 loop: CASSLAGREQFF. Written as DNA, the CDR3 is TGTGCCAGCAGCTTAGCTGGGCGGGAGCAGTTCTTC. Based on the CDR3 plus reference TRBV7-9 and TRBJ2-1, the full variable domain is DTGVSQNPRHKITKRGQNVTFRCDPISEHNRLYWYRQTLGQGPEFLTYFQNEAQLEKSRLLSDRFSAERPKGSFSTLEIQRTEQGDSAMYLCASSLAGREQFFGPGTRLTVL.

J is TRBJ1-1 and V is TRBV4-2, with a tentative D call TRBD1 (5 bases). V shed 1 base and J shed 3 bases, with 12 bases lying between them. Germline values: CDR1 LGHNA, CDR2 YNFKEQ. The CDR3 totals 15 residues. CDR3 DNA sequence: TGTGCCAGCAGCCAAGTTCTGTTGGGGGACACTGAAGCTTTCTTT. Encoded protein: CASSQVLLGDTEAFF.

The CDR3, as DNA: TGTGCCAGCAGTACCGGGGGAACCTACGAGCAGTACTTC. Protein: CASSTGGTYEQYF. V and J are TRBV27 and TRBJ2-7, with a weak D call TRBD2 (6 bases). The V gene lost 5 bases and the J gene lost 2 bases, with 10 bases spanning the gap. This CDR3 is built from 13 residues. The V gene's germline CDR1 is MNHEY and CDR2 SMNVEV (reference sequence).

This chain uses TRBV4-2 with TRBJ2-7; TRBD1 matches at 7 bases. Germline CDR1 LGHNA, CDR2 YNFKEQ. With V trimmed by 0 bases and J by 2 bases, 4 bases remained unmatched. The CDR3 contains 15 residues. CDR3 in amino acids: CASSQESQGAYEQYF. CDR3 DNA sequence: TGTGCCAGCAGCCAAGAGTCCCAGGGGGCCTACGAGCAGTACTTC.

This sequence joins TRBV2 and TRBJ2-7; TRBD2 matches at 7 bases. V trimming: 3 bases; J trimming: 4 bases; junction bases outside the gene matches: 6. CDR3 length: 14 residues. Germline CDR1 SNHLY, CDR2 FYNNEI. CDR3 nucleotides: TGTGCCAGCAGTGAGGGGGGGAATCGGTACGAGCAGTACTTC. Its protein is CASSEGGNRYEQYF.

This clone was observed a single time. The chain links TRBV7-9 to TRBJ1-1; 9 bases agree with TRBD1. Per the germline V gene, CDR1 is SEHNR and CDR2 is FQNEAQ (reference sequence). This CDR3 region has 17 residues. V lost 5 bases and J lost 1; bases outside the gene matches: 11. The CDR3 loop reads CASSPKVPGQGNTEAFF. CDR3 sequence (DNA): TGTGCCAGCAGCCCGAAAGTTCCGGGACAGGGGAACACTGAAGCTTTCTTT.

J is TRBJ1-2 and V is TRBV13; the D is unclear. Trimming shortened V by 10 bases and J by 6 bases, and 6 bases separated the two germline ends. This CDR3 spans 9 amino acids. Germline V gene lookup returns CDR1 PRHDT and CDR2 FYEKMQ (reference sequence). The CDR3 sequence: CATEDGYTF. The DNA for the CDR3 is TGTGCCACCGAAGATGGCTACACCTTC.

The CDR3 DNA sequence: TGTGCCAGCAGCTCCGTGGACAGTTCCTATGGCTACACCTTC. Protein sequence: CASSSVDSSYGYTF. The rearrangement links TRBV9 to TRBJ1-2; possible D gene TRBD1, 6 bases. The CDR3 has 14 residues. The V gene lost 4 bases and the J gene lost 4 bases, with 14 bases spanning the gap. The germline V gene encodes CDR1 SGDLS and CDR2 YYNGEE.

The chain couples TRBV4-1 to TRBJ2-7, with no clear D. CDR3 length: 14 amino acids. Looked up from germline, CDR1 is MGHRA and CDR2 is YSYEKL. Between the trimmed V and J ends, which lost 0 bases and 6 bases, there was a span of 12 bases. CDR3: CASSQDLRVPEQYF. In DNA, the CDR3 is TGCGCCAGCAGCCAAGATCTCCGGGTCCCCGAGCAGTACTTC.

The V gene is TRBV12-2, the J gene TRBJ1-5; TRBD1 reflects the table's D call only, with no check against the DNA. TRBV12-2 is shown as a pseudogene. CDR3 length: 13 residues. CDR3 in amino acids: CASRLGGHQPQHF. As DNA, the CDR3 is TGTGCAAGTCGCTTAGGGGGGCATCAGCCCCAGCATTTT.

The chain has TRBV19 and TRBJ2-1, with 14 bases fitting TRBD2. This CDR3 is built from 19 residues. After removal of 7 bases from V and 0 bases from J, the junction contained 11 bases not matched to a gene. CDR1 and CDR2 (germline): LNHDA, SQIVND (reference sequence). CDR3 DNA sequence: TGTGCCAGTAAGCCCGGGACTAGCGGGAGTCTGGGCTCCTACAATGAGCAGTTCTTC. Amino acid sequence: CASKPGTSGSLGSYNEQFF.

The CDR3 nucleotides read TGTGCCAGCGCTTTGAGAGGAGAAACCTACGAAGAGCAGTACTTC. Translated: CASALRGETYEEQYF. The gene calls are TRBV13 and TRBJ2-7, with unresolved D. V dropped 8 bases and J dropped 7 bases, with 24 bases sitting between them. Per germline, CDR1 PRHDT and CDR2 FYEKMQ (reference sequence). CDR3 length: 15 amino acids.

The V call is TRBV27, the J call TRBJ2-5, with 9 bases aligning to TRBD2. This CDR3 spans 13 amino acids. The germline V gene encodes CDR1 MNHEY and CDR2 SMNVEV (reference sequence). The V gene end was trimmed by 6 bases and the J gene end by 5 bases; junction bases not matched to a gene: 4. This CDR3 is CASRLRGGETQYF. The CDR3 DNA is TGTGCCAGCAGATTGCGGGGGGGGGAGACCCAGTACTTC.

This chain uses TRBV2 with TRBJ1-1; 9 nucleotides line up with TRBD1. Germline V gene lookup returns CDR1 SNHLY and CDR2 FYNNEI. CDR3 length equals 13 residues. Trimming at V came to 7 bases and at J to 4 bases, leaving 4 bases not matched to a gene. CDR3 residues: CASTPGQGTEAFF. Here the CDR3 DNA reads TGTGCCAGCACCCCGGGACAGGGCACTGAAGCTTTCTTT.

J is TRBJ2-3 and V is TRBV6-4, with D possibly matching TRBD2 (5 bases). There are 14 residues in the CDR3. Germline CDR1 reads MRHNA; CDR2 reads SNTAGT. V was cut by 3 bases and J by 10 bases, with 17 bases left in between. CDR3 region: CASSERDRTMAQYF. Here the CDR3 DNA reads TGTGCCAGCAGTGAACGGGATCGAACCATGGCGCAGTATTTT.

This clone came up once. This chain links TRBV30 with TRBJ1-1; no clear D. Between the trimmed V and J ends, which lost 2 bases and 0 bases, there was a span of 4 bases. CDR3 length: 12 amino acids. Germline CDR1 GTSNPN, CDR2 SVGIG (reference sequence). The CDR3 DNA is TGTGCCTGGAGTTTCCTGAACACTGAAGCTTTCTTT. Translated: CAWSFLNTEAFF. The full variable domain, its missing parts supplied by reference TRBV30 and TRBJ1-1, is SQTIHQWPATLVQPVGSPLSLECTVEGTSNPNLYWYRQAAGRGLQLLFYSVGIGQISSEVPQNLSASRPQDRQFILSSKKLLLSDSGFYLCAWSFLNTEAFFGQGTRLTVV.